This T cell receptor beta chain was identified during a study of blood T cells in healthy people across ages. Then a second PCR, running about 6 to 12 cycles, was carried out with a sample-barcoded 5' primer and a J-beta primer mix. MiXCR, applied by TCRdb to the 5' RACE reads, yields one record per CDR3 protein. Of hundreds of thousands of distinct CDR3 sequences in the sample, roughly a quarter were seen once. CDR1 is SQVTM, CDR2 ANQGSEA, per germline. This CDR3 is 14 amino acids long. V lost 6 bases to trimming and J lost 6 bases; unmatched junction nucleotides: 7. This same sample was also part of a study on T cells of mothers and their children. That study adds: An overlap that was slightly higher, though non-significant, was seen in related mother-child pairs versus unrelated pairs.

The rearrangement links TRBV29-1 to TRBJ1-4, with 10 positions matching TRBD1. The sequence derives from a boy aged 2-9 years in good health. The material sequenced was blood. The CDR3 protein is CSVVPGTGDEKLFF. CDR3 sequence (DNA): TGCAGCGTGGTCCCCGGGACAGGGGATGAAAAACTGTTTTTT.